This T cell receptor (beta chain) was captured by sequencing in a study of neoadjuvant anti-PD-1 for oral cavity cancer. Profiled with immunoSEQ multiplex PCR; TCRdb holds only in-frame clones, not every one. The sample contains about 14,000 clones, roughly two thirds of which appear only once. Points from the study as a whole: Higher pretreatment Treg/Th17 ratios tracked higher pretreatment blood clonality.

Unmatched junction bases numbered 5, after V lost 6 bases and J lost 3 bases. The CDR3 is made up of 14 amino acids. Looked up from germline, CDR1 is LNHDA and CDR2 is SQIVND (reference sequence). On this clone itself: Antigen unknown.

Here the sequenced sample was PBMCs, taken before nivolumab (anti-PD-1) treatment. This chain links TRBV19 with TRBJ2-7; 10 bases match TRBD1. The source is a person aged 35 to 85 with oral cavity squamous cell carcinoma. CDR3 region: CASSRRDRGYEQYF. DNA for the CDR3: TGTGCCAGTAGCCGCCGGGACAGGGGCTACGAGCAGTACTTC. The variable domain in full, with the rest retrieved from reference TRBV19 and TRBJ2-7, is DGGITQSPKYLFRKEGQNVTLSCEQNLNHDAMYWYRQDPGQGLRLIYYSQIVNDFQKGDIAEGYSVSREKKESFPLTVTSAQKNPTAFYLCASSRRDRGYEQYFGPGTRLTVT.